The 3 T cell receptor beta chains in this list originate from one sample, sequenced in a study of shared clonotypes between healthy human individuals. Only in-frame clones appear in the TCRdb table, and some are missing; sequencing was by immunoSEQ multiplex PCR. The sample consists of about 1.4 million clones, around 95% of them appearing once. The sample was naive CD4+ T cells sorted from blood. The sample's subset: CD45RA+ positively selected. The origin of the receptors is a man aged 30 to 45 in good health.

As concerns this clone: Other DNA sequences in the sample encode the same CDR3. This CDR3 is CASSLLGTDTQYF. The CDR3 nucleotides read TGTGCCAGCAGTTTACTCGGAACAGATACGCAGTATTTT. This sequence joins TRBV28 and TRBJ2-3; D gene unclear. Between the trimmed V and J ends, which lost 2 bases and 3 bases, there was a span of 6 bases. Germline V gene sequence: CDR1 MDHEN, CDR2 SYDVKM. The CDR3 loop spans 13 amino acids.

V is TRBV18 and J is TRBJ1-4; 12 bases map to TRBD1. Germline CDR1 reads KGHSH; CDR2 reads LQKENI. Losses at the gene ends were 3 bases for V and 3 bases for J; bases not matched to a gene: 8. This CDR3 comprises 18 residues. CDR3 sequence reads: CASSPGTGGGPANEKLFF. In DNA form, the CDR3 reads TGTGCCAGCTCACCGGGGACAGGGGGCGGTCCTGCTAATGAAAAACTGTTTTTT.

The chain couples TRBV10-3 to TRBJ2-7; the match to TRBD2 covers 11 bases. The V gene's germline CDR1 is ENHRY and CDR2 SYGVKD. V gave up 7 bases and J gave up 6 bases; unmatched junction bases: 8. The CDR3 totals 14 residues. The CDR3 nucleotides are TGTGCCATCACCACTAGCGGGAGAGAATCCGAGCAGTACTTC. This encodes CAITTSGRESEQYF.